These T cell receptor beta chains were read from a single sample in a study of blood T cell repertoires in COVID-19. Clones were sequenced by immunoSEQ multiplex PCR, and TCRdb holds only the in-frame ones, with some missing. The data show about 470,000 clones, about nine tenths seen once. The sample taken for sequencing was PBMCs or T cells enriched from blood (not recorded which). The receptor source for this set is a woman aged 18-29 years who had recovered from COVID-19. CDR3s include the opening cysteine and the closing phenylalanine or tryptophan. A D gene is named only where the DNA matches it firmly. Some rows mark clone size as missing; the rest say once, few, many or name a class of expanded clone.

J gene	D gene	clone size	V gene	CDR3 protein	CDR3 DNA
TRBJ1-6	TRBD1	NA	TRBV5-1	CASSLGQGSRSPLHF	TGCGCCAGCAGCCTCGGACAGGGCTCTCGTTCACCCCTCCACTTT
TRBJ1-1	TRBD1	NA	TRBV10-2	CASSERGQDTEAFF	TGCGCCAGCAGTGAAAGGGGGCAGGACACTGAAGCTTTCTTT
TRBJ1-6	NA	NA	TRBV19	CASNDGGDSKVDSPLHF	TGTGCCAGTAACGACGGGGGGGACTCGAAGGTGGATTCACCCCTCCACTTT
TRBJ2-1	TRBD1	NA	TRBV11-2	CASSKDRGRDNEQFF	TGTGCCAGCAGCAAGGACAGGGGGCGCGATAATGAGCAGTTCTTC
TRBJ2-3	TRBD2	NA	TRBV5-4	CASSSGLAGGAITDTQYF	TGTGCCAGCAGCTCCGGACTAGCGGGGGGTGCCATCACAGATACGCAGTATTTT
TRBJ2-1	NA	NA	TRBV18	CASSQSDSYNEQFF	TGTGCCAGCTCACAGAGCGACTCCTACAATGAGCAGTTCTTC
TRBJ1-1	NA	NA	TRBV29-1	CSWSSGGDTEAFF	TGCAGCTGGTCTTCGGGGGGAGACACTGAAGCTTTCTTT
TRBJ2-5	NA	NA	TRBV27	CASSRGDRPQETQYF	TGTGCCAGCAGCCGCGGAGACAGACCCCAAGAGACCCAGTACTTC
TRBJ2-5	NA	NA	TRBV7-2	CASSRGALEETQYF	TGTGCCAGCAGCCGCGGGGCTCTTGAGGAGACCCAGTACTTC
TRBJ1-1	NA	NA	TRBV6-5	CASTAPRGTEAFF	TGTGCCAGCACAGCCCCAAGGGGCACTGAAGCTTTCTTT
TRBJ1-1	NA	NA	TRBV11-2	CASSHYRRTGGLTEAFF	TGTGCCAGCAGTCATTACCGCCGAACCGGTGGTTTGACTGAAGCTTTCTTT
TRBJ2-3	TRBD2	NA	TRBV9	CASSVEVSGGTDTQYF	TGTGCCAGCAGCGTAGAGGTTAGCGGGGGCACAGATACGCAGTATTTT
TRBJ2-4	NA	NA	TRBV20-1	CSPRGGQYF	TGCAGCCCGAGGGGAGGTCAGTACTTC
TRBJ1-1	NA	NA	TRBV7-6	CASSLSVGQQNTEAFF	TGTGCCAGCAGCTTATCGGTTGGACAGCAGAACACTGAAGCTTTCTTT
TRBJ1-1	NA	NA	TRBV19	CASRSLGNEAFF	TGTGCCAGTAGAAGCTTGGGCAACGAAGCTTTCTTT
TRBJ1-2	NA	NA	TRBV12-3/TRBV12-4	CASSTSPHYGYTF	TGTGCCAGCAGCACCAGTCCTCACTATGGCTACACCTTC
TRBJ1-2	TRBD1	NA	TRBV5-4	CASSWQDRNYGYTF	TGTGCCAGCAGCTGGCAGGACAGGAACTATGGCTACACCTTC
TRBJ2-7	NA	NA	TRBV11-2	CASSLDGPSYEQYF	TGTGCCAGCAGCTTAGATGGGCCTTCCTACGAGCAGTACTTC
TRBJ2-5	TRBD2	NA	TRBV6-5	CASSSRRGGKQETQYF	TGTGCCAGCAGTTCCCGGCGGGGAGGGAAGCAAGAGACCCAGTACTTC
TRBJ1-1	NA	few	TRBV19	CASSKAGRLEAFF	TGTGCCAGTAGTAAGGCGGGACGGCTTGAAGCTTTCTTT
TRBJ2-3	NA	NA	TRBV27	CASKLSGTTISGTQYF	TGTGCCAGCAAGTTGTCCGGCACGACAATCAGTGGTACGCAGTATTTT
TRBJ1-1	TRBD1	NA	TRBV7-9	CATETGLNTEAFF	TGTGCCACCGAGACAGGGTTGAACACTGAAGCTTTCTTT
TRBJ2-5	NA	NA	TRBV27	CASSSYRVDKDGQETQYF	TGTGCCAGCAGTTCATACAGGGTAGACAAGGATGGCCAAGAGACCCAGTACTTC
TRBJ2-5	TRBD2	few	TRBV13	CASSQRGGGETQYF	TGTGCCAGCAGCCAGCGGGGGGGAGGAGAGACCCAGTACTTC
TRBJ2-1	TRBD2	NA	TRBV7-3	CASSPPGGVQFF	TGTGCCAGCAGCCCACCGGGAGGCGTGCAGTTCTTC
TRBJ1-1	NA	NA	TRBV29-1	CSVGITATNTEAFF	TGCAGCGTCGGAATTACAGCCACGAACACTGAAGCTTTCTTT
TRBJ1-1	TRBD1	NA	TRBV3-1/TRBV3-2	CASSPGQGWTEAFF	TGTGCCAGCAGCCCCGGACAGGGTTGGACTGAAGCTTTCTTT
TRBJ1-3	TRBD1	NA	TRBV27	CASLLQGAAISGNTIYF	TGTGCCAGCCTATTACAGGGGGCCGCAATCTCTGGAAACACCATATATTTT
TRBJ2-1	TRBD1	NA	TRBV24-1	CATSDRDRLFF	TGTGCCACCAGTGACAGGGACAGGTTGTTCTTC
TRBJ1-5	TRBD1	NA	TRBV10-2	CASSDRGLGQPQHF	TGCGCCAGCAGTGACAGGGGGCTCGGTCAGCCCCAGCATTTT
TRBJ1-2	NA	NA	TRBV19	CASSFLNRDPYGYTF	TGTGCCAGTAGTTTCCTTAACAGGGATCCCTATGGCTACACCTTC
TRBJ2-7	TRBD1	NA	TRBV5-4	CASSWGQGNAEQYF	TGTGCCAGCAGCTGGGGACAGGGTAATGCCGAGCAGTACTTC
TRBJ1-2	TRBD1	NA	TRBV6-5	CASRNSGGPDYGYTF	TGTGCCAGCAGAAATTCAGGGGGCCCAGACTATGGCTACACCTTC
TRBJ2-2	NA	NA	TRBV6-5	CASSYGQGFWTGELFF	TGTGCCAGCAGTTACGGGCAGGGGTTTTGGACCGGGGAGCTGTTTTTT
TRBJ1-3	TRBD1	NA	TRBV3-1/TRBV3-2	CASSQGQGAGNTIYF	TGTGCCAGCAGCCAAGGGCAGGGGGCTGGAAACACCATATATTTT
TRBJ1-2	TRBD1	NA	TRBV19	CASRPSGQGTYGYTF	TGTGCCAGTAGGCCCTCAGGACAGGGGACCTATGGCTACACCTTC
TRBJ1-6	NA	NA	TRBV5-8	CATDRTGLNSPLHF	TGTGCCACCGACCGAACAGGCCTCAATTCACCCCTCCACTTT
TRBJ2-3	TRBD2	NA	TRBV28	CASSLKTSGGADTQYF	TGTGCCAGCAGTTTGAAAACTAGCGGGGGGGCGGATACGCAGTATTTT
TRBJ1-6	TRBD1	NA	TRBV30	CAWSVRDRATRVNSPLHF	TGTGCCTGGAGTGTAAGGGACAGGGCTACGCGAGTTAATTCACCCCTCCACTTT
TRBJ1-1	NA	NA	TRBV6-5	CASSSPRVVEAFF	TGTGCCAGCAGTTCCCCCCGGGTGGTGGAAGCTTTCTTT